This TCR beta chain derives from a study of cytomegalovirus exposure and HLA in healthy donors. Study overall: The roughly 120 validation repertoires, a later analysis reported, used the same platform as the approximately 650 first-cohort repertoires.

Sequencing was performed with immunoSEQ multiplex PCR; in TCRdb, only in-frame clones are kept and a portion is missing. This sample has about 73,000 clones; about 90% occur once, and the top ten carry 3% to 4%. Note on this clone: Its specificity is not known.

Notes on the study in general: Cytomegalovirus association was listed for approximately 160 TCR beta chains. In vitro assays verified that a few CMV-associated chains recognized CMV antigens specifically.

The donors formed part of the roughly 120-subject validation cohort, distinct from the roughly 700-subject first cohort. Sequences were obtained from PBMCs. This receptor was obtained from a woman aged 18-30 years in good health and CMV-seropositive.

CDR3 DNA: TGTGCCAGCTCGCGGGCCAGTCCTTCGAACACTGAAGCTTTCTTT. Residues: CASSRASPSNTEAFF. The V and J genes are TRBV18 and TRBJ1-1, with unresolved D. Per the germline V gene, CDR1 is KGHSH and CDR2 is LQKENI. Trimming removed 6 bases from V and 1 base from J, with 15 bases in between. The CDR3 covers 15 residues. The complete variable domain, with remaining parts taken from reference TRBV18 and TRBJ1-1, reads NAGVMQNPRHLVRRRGQEARLRCSPMKGHSHVYWYRQLPEEGLKFMVYLQKENIIDESGMPKERFSAEFPKEGPSILRIQQVVRGDSAAYFCASSRASPSNTEAFFGQGTRLTVV.